Presented here are 6 T cell receptor beta chains from one specimen sequenced in a study of blood T cells in healthy people across ages. The authors ran a second PCR of roughly 7 to 11 cycles using a sample-barcoded 5' primer and a J-beta primer mix. TCRdb ran MiXCR on the 5' RACE reads and lists one entry per CDR3 protein. The sample lists almost 550,000 distinct CDR3 sequences, around 24% occurring once. The sample was also linked to a second study, of T cells of mothers and their children.

The sequenced sample was blood. The receptor source for this set is a boy aged 5-17 years in good health.

V and J are TRBV9 and TRBJ2-1; D could derive from TRBD1 or TRBD2 (5 bases each). The J call may not be correct, given that the DNA end is closer to TRBJ2-7. This CDR3 is 14 amino acids long. Germline CDR1 SGDLS, CDR2 YYNGEE. This CDR3 reads CASSVGTVDVEQYF. Here the CDR3 DNA reads TGTGCCAGCAGCGTTGGGACGGTCGATGTAGAGCAGTACTTC.

The chain is built from TRBV28 and TRBJ2-7; 10 positions match TRBD1. CDR1 and CDR2 from the germline V gene are MDHEN and SYDVKM. With V trimmed by 7 bases and J by 2 bases, 5 bases remained unmatched. The CDR3 sequence is 14 residues long. CDR3 in DNA: TGTGCCAGCATTCCCGGGACAGGGGCCTACGAGCAGTACTTC. Translated, it gives CASIPGTGAYEQYF.

This rearrangement joins TRBV20-1 to TRBJ2-4; no clear D. V lost 3 bases and J lost 0, with 6 bases in between. The CDR3 consists of 13 residues. Germline values: CDR1 DFQATT, CDR2 SNEGSKA (reference sequence). This chain's CDR3 is CSASSLAKNIQYF. CDR3 bases: TGCAGTGCTAGTTCCCTAGCCAAAAACATTCAGTACTTC.

This clonotype was detected only a few times. The genes are TRBV25-1 and TRBJ2-1, with D perhaps assigned TRBD1 or TRBD2 (5 bases each). Trimming took 2 bases from V and 4 from J, leaving 9 bases between them. The germline V gene encodes CDR1 MGHDK and CDR2 SYGVNS. The CDR3 runs to 14 residues. DNA for the CDR3: TGTGCCAGCAGTGAACAGGGAGATTACAATGAGCAGTTCTTC. This encodes CASSEQGDYNEQFF.

V gene TRBV29-1 combines with J gene TRBJ2-1, with D unclear. The CDR3 loop spans 11 amino acids. Germline V gene lookup returns CDR1 SQVTM and CDR2 ANQGSEA. V lost 6 bases and J 9 bases, leaving 12 bases between the germline ends. CDR3 loop: CSVFGHGEQFF. CDR3 DNA sequence: TGCAGCGTCTTCGGCCATGGTGAGCAGTTCTTC.

At least ten counts were recorded for this clonotype. The rearrangement uses TRBV12-3 or TRBV12-4 and TRBJ2-1; D is perhaps TRBD1 or TRBD2 (10 bases each). The CDR3 runs to 19 residues. V lost 5 bases and J 4 bases, leaving 27 bases between the germline ends. CDR3 DNA sequence: TGTGCCAGCAGTCCCCGGGACAGGGGCCCTAGCGGGAGATACAATGAGCAGTTCTTC. Its protein is CASSPRDRGPSGRYNEQFF.